The 21 T cell receptor beta chains below come from one sample, sequenced in a study of OX40 agonist ivuxolimab in advanced cancers. The protocol was immunoSEQ multiplex PCR, while the TCRdb copy is restricted to in-frame clones and leaves out a portion. There are 55,000 to 60,000 clones in the sample; around 81% occur only once, and under 3.5% lies in the top ten. Sample: CD4+ or CD8+ T cells sorted from blood, taken in a trial of the OX40 agonist ivuxolimab. These receptors were taken from an adult with an advanced solid tumor such as melanoma, head and neck, liver or kidney cancer.

The genes are TRBV6-8 and TRBJ2-5; 9 nucleotides agree with TRBD2. The CDR3 contains 12 residues. Germline-derived CDR1 and CDR2 are MNHGY and SAAAGT. Trimming at V came to 9 bases and at J to 3 bases, leaving 2 bases not matched to a gene. The CDR3 nucleotides are TGTGCCAGTCAGCGGGAGGAAGAGACCCAGTACTTC. Protein product: CASQREEETQYF.

The chain couples TRBV4-3 to TRBJ2-7; 11 bases match TRBD1. This CDR3 comprises 15 residues. J lost 4 bases, V lost 3 bases, and 5 bases had no gene match. Germline CDR1 reads LGHNA; CDR2 reads YSLEER. The CDR3 spells CASSHRTGGAYEQYF. The CDR3 nucleotides read TGCGCCAGCAGCCATCGGACAGGGGGCGCGTACGAGCAGTACTTC.

V usage is TRBV7-2 and J usage is TRBJ2-7; the D is unclear. V was pared by 6 bases and J by 5 bases, with 11 bases between. This CDR3 has 12 amino acids. Per the germline V gene, CDR1 is SGHTA and CDR2 is FQGNSA. CDR3 protein: CASRPDWDEQYF. The CDR3 bases are TGTGCCAGCAGGCCAGATTGGGACGAGCAGTACTTC.

This clone was found once. Written as DNA, the CDR3 is TGCGCCAGCAGCCCAAGGGCGGCAGGGTCATCTCTCTCTGGAAACACCATATATTTT. It specifies CASSPRAAGSSLSGNTIYF. The V call is TRBV4-3, the J call TRBJ1-3, with D tentatively TRBD1 (5 bases). CDR3 size: 19 residues. The V and J ends lost 4 bases and 0 bases respectively, with 22 bases between them. Germline CDR1 LGHNA, CDR2 YSLEER.

The chain combines TRBV4-2 with TRBJ1-2, with 11 bases fitting TRBD1. V lost 3 bases, J lost 6 bases, and 12 bases stayed unmatched. CDR1 and CDR2 from the germline V gene are LGHNA and YNFKEQ. The CDR3 loop spans 17 amino acids. The CDR3 DNA is TGTGCCAGCAGCCAGGCTTCACTCCGGGACAGGGGGAATGGCTACACCTTC. Translation: CASSQASLRDRGNGYTF.

The chain is built from TRBV6-1 and TRBJ1-1, with TRBD1 matching over 11 bases. This CDR3 has 13 residues. The V segment lost 8 bases and the J segment 4 bases; nucleotides outside the gene matches: 3. Germline CDR1 is MNHNS and CDR2 is SASEGT. In nucleotides, the CDR3 is TGTGCCAGCGGGGGACAGGGGGGCACTGAAGCTTTCTTT. Its translation is CASGGQGGTEAFF.

A few counts support this clone. This CDR3 reads CASSLGTDTQYF. The CDR3 DNA follows: TGTGCCAGCAGCTTAGGAACAGATACGCAGTATTTT. The rearrangement joins TRBV11-3 to TRBJ2-3; D remains ambiguous. Trimming cost V 1 base and J 3 bases, with 2 bases left between them. The length of the CDR3 is 12 residues. The germline V gene encodes CDR1 SGHNT and CDR2 YENEEA.

The genes are TRBV27 and TRBJ2-1, with TRBD1 as a possible D gene (6 bases). The CDR3 consists of 16 residues. CDR1 is MNHEY, CDR2 SMNVEV, per germline (reference sequence). V shed 5 bases and J shed 0 bases, with 14 bases lying between them. In nucleotides, the CDR3 is TGTGCCAGCAGTGCGGCCGGGACACGCTCCTACAATGAGCAGTTCTTC. Residues: CASSAAGTRSYNEQFF.

This chain connects TRBV30 to TRBJ2-2, with a possible D match to TRBD1 (6 bases). There are 15 residues in the CDR3. Germline V gene lookup returns CDR1 GTSNPN and CDR2 SVGIG (reference sequence). Trimming shortened V by 2 bases and J by 4 bases, and 14 bases separated the two germline ends. CDR3 in amino acids: CAWSQMVGGTGELFF. The CDR3 nucleotides are TGTGCCTGGAGTCAGATGGTAGGGGGCACCGGGGAGCTGTTTTTT.

The chain has TRBV12-5 and TRBJ1-3, with 7 bases that match TRBD1. Trimming cost V 1 base and J 4 bases; bases outside gene matches: 7. Germline-derived CDR1 and CDR2 are LGHNT and FRNRAP. The CDR3 sequence is 16 residues long. CDR3 in amino acids: CASGLGLTGNGNTIYF. The CDR3 DNA is TGTGCTAGTGGTTTGGGGTTGACAGGGAACGGAAACACCATATATTTT.

The chain carries TRBV14 and TRBJ1-1, with D possibly being TRBD1 (5 bases). The CDR3 consists of 16 residues. The V gene lost 6 bases and the J gene lost 6 bases, with 23 bases spanning the gap. CDR1 and CDR2 (germline): SGHDN, FVKESK. CDR3 DNA sequence: TGTGCCAGCAGTCTACCATACCTCGGGGGAGTCGCTGAAGCTTTCTTT. Protein sequence: CASSLPYLGGVAEAFF.

The V call is TRBV7-9, the J call TRBJ2-7; unclear D gene. This CDR3 is 12 amino acids long. V was cut by 3 bases and J by 6 bases, with 9 bases left in between. Germline V gene data show CDR1 as SEHNR and CDR2 as FQNEAQ (reference sequence). In DNA, the CDR3 is TGTGCCAGCAGCTTGAATATGGGCGAGCAGTACTTC. Translation gives CASSLNMGEQYF.

This sequence joins TRBV9 and TRBJ1-1; the D gene is possibly TRBD1 (5 bases). The CDR3 is 14 amino acids. The germline V and J ends were trimmed by 2 bases and 2 bases, with 10 bases remaining between them. CDR1 is SGDLS, CDR2 YYNGEE, per germline. CDR3 bases: TGTGCCAGCAGCGTTTCAGGGCGTAACACTGAAGCTTTCTTT. Its translation is CASSVSGRNTEAFF.

V and J are TRBV2 and TRBJ1-5; D perhaps matches TRBD1 (6 bases). The CDR3 sequence is 14 residues long. Per germline, CDR1 SNHLY and CDR2 FYNNEI. Trimming pared 7 bases from V and 3 bases from J, leaving 13 bases between. The CDR3 region is CASNTQGINQPQHF. CDR3 nucleotide sequence: TGTGCCAGCAACACTCAGGGGATCAATCAGCCCCAGCATTTT.

This rearrangement joins TRBV7-3 to TRBJ2-1; 11 nucleotides line up with TRBD2. CDR1 SGHTA and CDR2 FQGTGA come from the germline V gene. Trimming at V came to 4 bases and at J to 7 bases, leaving 6 bases not matched to a gene. The CDR3 extends over 15 amino acids. The CDR3 loop is CASSSVAGGRNEQFF. CDR3 nucleotides: TGTGCCAGCAGCTCGGTAGCGGGGGGGCGGAATGAGCAGTTCTTC.

This clone was counted between two and nine times. The chain joins TRBV7-8 to TRBJ1-2; a weak D match, TRBD1 (6 bases). The CDR3 is 13 amino acids. V lost 5 bases and J 4 bases, leaving 11 bases between the germline ends. Germline loops: CDR1 SGHVS, CDR2 FQNEAQ. CDR3 nucleotides: TGTGCCAGCAGCGTCTCAGGGGTCTATGGCTACACCTTC. Amino acid sequence: CASSVSGVYGYTF.

J is TRBJ2-3 and V is TRBV19; TRBD1 matches at 10 bases. Germline values: CDR1 LNHDA, CDR2 SQIVND (reference sequence). This CDR3 spans 18 amino acids. V gave up 5 bases and J gave up 2 bases; unmatched junction bases: 13. CDR3 region: CASSAPGQGHPLTDTQYF. The CDR3 DNA reads as TGTGCCAGTAGTGCCCCGGGACAGGGGCATCCGCTCACAGATACGCAGTATTTT.

This chain uses TRBV5-4 with TRBJ2-3; D call uncertain. V lost 1 base, J lost 3 bases, and 6 bases lay in between. The germline gives CDR1 SGHNT, CDR2 YYREEE (reference sequence). The CDR3 runs 13 residues. Here the CDR3 reads CASSLPTTDTQYF. The CDR3 nucleotides are TGTGCCAGCAGCTTGCCAACTACAGATACGCAGTATTTT.

The chain joins TRBV9 to TRBJ2-1; the match to TRBD2 covers 11 bases. Germline CDR1 SGDLS, CDR2 YYNGEE. J gave up 7 bases and V 0 bases, and 3 bases lay outside the gene matches. CDR3 length: 15 residues. As DNA, the CDR3 is TGTGCCAGCAGCGTAGCTAGCGGGGGGCGGAATGAGCAGTTCTTC. Amino acid sequence: CASSVASGGRNEQFF.

In this sample, this clone turned up a few times. This sequence joins TRBV7-9 and TRBJ2-2, with 7 bases lining up with TRBD1. The CDR3 spans 15 residues. The V and J ends lost 7 bases and 4 bases, in that order; junction bases with no gene match: 9. CDR1 and CDR2 from the germline V gene are SEHNR and FQNEAQ (reference sequence). Here the CDR3 DNA reads TGTGCCAGCAACACCGGGACAGATTCCACCGGGGAGCTGTTTTTT. Protein product: CASNTGTDSTGELFF.

The chain links TRBV7-3 to TRBJ2-3, with D maybe TRBD2 (5 bases). Germline V lookup: CDR1 SGHTA, CDR2 FQGTGA. This CDR3 has 15 residues. Trimming stripped 3 bases from V and 4 bases from J, with 14 bases between. The CDR3 DNA sequence: TGTGCCAGCAGCTTGGGTAGCGTAAGAGCAGATACGCAGTATTTT. This translates into CASSLGSVRADTQYF. The full variable domain, with the rest looked up from reference TRBV7-3 and TRBJ2-3, is GAGVSQTPSNKVTEKGKYVELRCDPISGHTALYWYRQSLGQGPEFLIYFQGTGAADDSGLPNDRFFAVRPEGSVSTLKIQRTERGDSAVYLCASSLGSVRADTQYFGPGTRLTVL.